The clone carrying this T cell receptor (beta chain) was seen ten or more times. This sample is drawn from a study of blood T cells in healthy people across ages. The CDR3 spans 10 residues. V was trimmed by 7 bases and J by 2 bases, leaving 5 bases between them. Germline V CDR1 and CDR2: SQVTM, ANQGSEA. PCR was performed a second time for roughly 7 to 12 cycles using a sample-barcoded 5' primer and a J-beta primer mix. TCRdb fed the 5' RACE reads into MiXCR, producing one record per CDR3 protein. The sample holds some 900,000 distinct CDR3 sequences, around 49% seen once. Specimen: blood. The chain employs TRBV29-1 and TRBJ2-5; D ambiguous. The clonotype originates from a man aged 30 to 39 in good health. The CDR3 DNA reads TGCAGCGCCGGTCAAGAGACCCAGTACTTC. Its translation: CSAGQETQYF.